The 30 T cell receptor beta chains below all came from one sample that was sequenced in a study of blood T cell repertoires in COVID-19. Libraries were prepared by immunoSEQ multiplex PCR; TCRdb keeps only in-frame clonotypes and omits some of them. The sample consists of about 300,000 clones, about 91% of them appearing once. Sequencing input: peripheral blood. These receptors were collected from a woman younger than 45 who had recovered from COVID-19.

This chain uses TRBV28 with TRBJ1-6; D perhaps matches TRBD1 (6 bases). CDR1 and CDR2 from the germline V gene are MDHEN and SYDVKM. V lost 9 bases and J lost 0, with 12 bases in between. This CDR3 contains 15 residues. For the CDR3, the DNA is TGTGCCAGTAGACAGGTCCGCTCCTATAATTCACCCCTCCACTTT. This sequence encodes CASRQVRSYNSPLHF.

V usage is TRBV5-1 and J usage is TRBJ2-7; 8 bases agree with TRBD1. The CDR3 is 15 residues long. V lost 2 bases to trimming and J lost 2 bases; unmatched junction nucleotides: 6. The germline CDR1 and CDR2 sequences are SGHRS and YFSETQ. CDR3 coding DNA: TGCGCCAGCAGCTTAGACAGGGGCCGGCCCTACGAGCAGTACTTC. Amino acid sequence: CASSLDRGRPYEQYF.

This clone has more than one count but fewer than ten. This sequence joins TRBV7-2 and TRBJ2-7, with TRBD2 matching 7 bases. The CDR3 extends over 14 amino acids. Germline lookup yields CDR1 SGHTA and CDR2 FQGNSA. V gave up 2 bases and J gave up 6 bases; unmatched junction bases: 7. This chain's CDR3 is CASSLRDYTPEQYF. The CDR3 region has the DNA TGTGCCAGCAGCTTACGGGACTACACTCCCGAGCAGTACTTC.

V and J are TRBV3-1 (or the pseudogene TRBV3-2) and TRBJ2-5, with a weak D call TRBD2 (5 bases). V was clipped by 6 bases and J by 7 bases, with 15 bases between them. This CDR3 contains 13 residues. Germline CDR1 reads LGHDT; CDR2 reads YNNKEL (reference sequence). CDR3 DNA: TGTGCCAGCAGTGTAGCGCCCGGCCGGACCCAGTACTTC. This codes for CASSVAPGRTQYF.

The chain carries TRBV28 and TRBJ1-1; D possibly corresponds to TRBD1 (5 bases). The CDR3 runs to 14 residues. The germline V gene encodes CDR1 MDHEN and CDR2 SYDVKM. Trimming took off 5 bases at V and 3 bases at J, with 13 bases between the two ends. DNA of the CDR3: TGTGCCAGCAGTGTGGAGGGGACCTACACTGAAGCTTTCTTT. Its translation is CASSVEGTYTEAFF.

In DNA, the CDR3 is TGTGCCAGCACAAGCGACAGGAGCAATCAGCCCCAGCATTTT. It codes for CASTSDRSNQPQHF. The chain links TRBV6-5 to TRBJ1-5; perhaps TRBD1 as D (6 bases). Germline V gene data show CDR1 as MNHEY and CDR2 as SVGAGI. This CDR3 is built from 14 residues. The V end was cut by 7 bases, the J end by 1 base, with 11 bases between.

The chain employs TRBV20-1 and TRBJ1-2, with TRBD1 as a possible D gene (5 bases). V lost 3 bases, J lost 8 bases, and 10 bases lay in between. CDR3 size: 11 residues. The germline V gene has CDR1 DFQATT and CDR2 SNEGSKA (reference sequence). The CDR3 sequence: CSASRGKGYTF. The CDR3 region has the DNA TGCAGTGCTAGTCGGGGGAAGGGCTACACCTTC.

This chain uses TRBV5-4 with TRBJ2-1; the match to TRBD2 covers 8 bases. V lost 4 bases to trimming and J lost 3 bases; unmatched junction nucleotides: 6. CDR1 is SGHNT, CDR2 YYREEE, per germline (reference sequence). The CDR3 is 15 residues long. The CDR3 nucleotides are TGTGCCAGCAGCGCAACTAGCGGAGTCTACAATGAGCAGTTCTTC. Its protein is CASSATSGVYNEQFF.

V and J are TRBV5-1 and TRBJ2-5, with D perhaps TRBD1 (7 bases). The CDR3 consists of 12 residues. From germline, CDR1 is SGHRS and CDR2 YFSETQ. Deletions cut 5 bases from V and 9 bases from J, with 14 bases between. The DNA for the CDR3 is TGCGCCAGCAGATACGACAGGGACTCCCAGTACTTC. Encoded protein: CASRYDRDSQYF.

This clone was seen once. The CDR3 DNA reads TGTGCCTGGAGTGCCCGACTAGCGGGTACAGATACGCAGTATTTT. Translated: CAWSARLAGTDTQYF. This rearrangement joins TRBV30 to TRBJ2-3, with 10 bases aligning to TRBD2. The CDR3 is 15 residues long. From germline, CDR1 is GTSNPN and CDR2 SVGIG (reference sequence). Germline trimming cut 1 base from V and 3 bases from J; bases unmatched to any gene: 4. Together with reference TRBV30 and TRBJ2-3, the CDR3 gives the full variable domain: SQTIHQWPATLVQPVGSPLSLECTVEGTSNPNLYWYRQAAGRGLQLLFYSVGIGQISSEVPQNLSASRPQDRQFILSSKKLLLSDSGFYLCAWSARLAGTDTQYFGPGTRLTVL.

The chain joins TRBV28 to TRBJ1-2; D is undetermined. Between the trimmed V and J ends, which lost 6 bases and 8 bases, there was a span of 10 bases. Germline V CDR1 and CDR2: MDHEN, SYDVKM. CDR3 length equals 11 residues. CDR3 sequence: CASSPSKGYTF. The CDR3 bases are TGTGCCAGCAGCCCATCTAAAGGCTACACCTTC.

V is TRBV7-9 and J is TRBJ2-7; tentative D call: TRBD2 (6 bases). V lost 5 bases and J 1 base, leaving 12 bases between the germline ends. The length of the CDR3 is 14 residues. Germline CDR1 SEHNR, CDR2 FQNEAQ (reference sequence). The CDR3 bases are TGTGCCAGCAGCCCGCGGGGCAGGTCCTACGAGCAGTACTTC. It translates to CASSPRGRSYEQYF. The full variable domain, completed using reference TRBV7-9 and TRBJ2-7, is DTGVSQNPRHKITKRGQNVTFRCDPISEHNRLYWYRQTLGQGPEFLTYFQNEAQLEKSRLLSDRFSAERPKGSFSTLEIQRTEQGDSAMYLCASSPRGRSYEQYFGPGTRLTVT.

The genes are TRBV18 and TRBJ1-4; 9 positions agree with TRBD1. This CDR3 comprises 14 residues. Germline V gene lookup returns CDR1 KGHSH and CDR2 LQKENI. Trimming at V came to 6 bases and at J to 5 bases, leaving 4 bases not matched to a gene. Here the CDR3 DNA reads TGTGCCAGCTCGTCCGGGACAGGGAATGAAAAACTGTTTTTT. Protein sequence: CASSSGTGNEKLFF.

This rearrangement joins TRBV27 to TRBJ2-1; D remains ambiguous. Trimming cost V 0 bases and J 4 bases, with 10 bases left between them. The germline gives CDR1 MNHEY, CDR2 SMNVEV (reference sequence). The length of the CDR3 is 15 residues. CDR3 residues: CASSLSSAGYNEQFF. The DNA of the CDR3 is TGTGCCAGCAGTTTATCCTCCGCAGGATACAATGAGCAGTTCTTC.

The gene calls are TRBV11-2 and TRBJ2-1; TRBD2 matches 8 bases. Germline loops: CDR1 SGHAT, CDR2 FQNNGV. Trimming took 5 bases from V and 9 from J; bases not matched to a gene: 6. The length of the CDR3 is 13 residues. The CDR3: CASSPWTSSEQFF. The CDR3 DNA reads TGTGCCAGCAGCCCCTGGACTAGCAGTGAGCAGTTCTTC.

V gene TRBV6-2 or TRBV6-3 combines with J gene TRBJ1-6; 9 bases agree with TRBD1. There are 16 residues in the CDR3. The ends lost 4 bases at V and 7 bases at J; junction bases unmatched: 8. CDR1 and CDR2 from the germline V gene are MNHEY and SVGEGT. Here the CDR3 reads CASSLLLTGGNSPLHF. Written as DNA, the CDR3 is TGTGCCAGCAGTTTACTCCTGACAGGGGGGAATTCACCCCTCCACTTT.

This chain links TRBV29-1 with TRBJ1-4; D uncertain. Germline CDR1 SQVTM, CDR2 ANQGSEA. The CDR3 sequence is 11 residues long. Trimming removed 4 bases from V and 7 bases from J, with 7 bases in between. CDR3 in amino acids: CSVVGSEKLFF. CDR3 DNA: TGCAGCGTTGTCGGGAGTGAAAAACTGTTTTTT.

The CDR3 sequence is CASSSGSALLIRGYGYTF. The CDR3 region has the DNA TGCGCCAGCAGCTCCGGGTCCGCTCTGTTAATACGGGGCTATGGCTACACCTTC. This rearrangement joins TRBV5-1 to TRBJ1-2; D is unclear. V shed 3 bases and J shed 4 bases, with 25 bases lying between them. The germline gives CDR1 SGHRS, CDR2 YFSETQ. This CDR3 has 18 amino acids.

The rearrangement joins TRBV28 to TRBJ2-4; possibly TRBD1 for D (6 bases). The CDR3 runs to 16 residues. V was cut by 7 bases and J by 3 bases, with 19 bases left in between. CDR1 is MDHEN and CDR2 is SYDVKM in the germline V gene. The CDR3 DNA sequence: TGTGCCAGCAATAAGCAGGGGCGCGTGATCAAAAACATTCAGTACTTC. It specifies CASNKQGRVIKNIQYF.

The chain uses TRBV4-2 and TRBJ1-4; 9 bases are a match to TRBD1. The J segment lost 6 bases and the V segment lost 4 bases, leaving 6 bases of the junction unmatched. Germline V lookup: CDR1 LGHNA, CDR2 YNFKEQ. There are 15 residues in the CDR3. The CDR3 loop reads CASSRGTGKYEKLFF. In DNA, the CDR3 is TGTGCCAGCAGCCGGGGGACAGGGAAGTATGAAAAACTGTTTTTT.

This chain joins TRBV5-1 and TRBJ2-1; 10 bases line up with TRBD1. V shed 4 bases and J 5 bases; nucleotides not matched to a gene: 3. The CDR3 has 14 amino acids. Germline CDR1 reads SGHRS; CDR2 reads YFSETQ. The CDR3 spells CASSRDRGDNEQFF. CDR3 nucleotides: TGCGCCAGCAGCCGGGACAGGGGAGACAATGAGCAGTTCTTC. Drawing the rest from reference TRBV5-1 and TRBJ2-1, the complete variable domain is KAGVTQTPRYLIKTRGQQVTLSCSPISGHRSVSWYQQTPGQGLQFLFEYFSETQRNKGNFPGRFSGRQFSNSRSEMNVSTLELGDSALYLCASSRDRGDNEQFFGPGTRLTVL.

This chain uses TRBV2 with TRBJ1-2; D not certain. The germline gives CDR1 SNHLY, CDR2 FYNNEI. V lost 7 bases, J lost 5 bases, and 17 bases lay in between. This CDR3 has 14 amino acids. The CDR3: CASTPNVRGYGYTF. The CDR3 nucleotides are TGTGCCAGCACCCCAAACGTCCGGGGATATGGCTACACCTTC.

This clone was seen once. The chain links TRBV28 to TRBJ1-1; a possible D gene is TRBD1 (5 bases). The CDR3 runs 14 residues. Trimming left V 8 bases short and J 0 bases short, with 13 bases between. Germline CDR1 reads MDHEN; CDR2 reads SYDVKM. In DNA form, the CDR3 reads TGTGCCAGCGGGGCAGGGATCGTGAACACTGAAGCTTTCTTT. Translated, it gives CASGAGIVNTEAFF.

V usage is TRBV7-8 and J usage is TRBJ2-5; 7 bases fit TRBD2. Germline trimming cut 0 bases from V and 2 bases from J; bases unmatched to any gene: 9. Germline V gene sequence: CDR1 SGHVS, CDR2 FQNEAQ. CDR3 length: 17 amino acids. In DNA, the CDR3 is TGTGCCAGCAGCTTAGCGTATTATGGGGGGGTTCAAGAGACCCAGTACTTC. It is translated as CASSLAYYGGVQETQYF.

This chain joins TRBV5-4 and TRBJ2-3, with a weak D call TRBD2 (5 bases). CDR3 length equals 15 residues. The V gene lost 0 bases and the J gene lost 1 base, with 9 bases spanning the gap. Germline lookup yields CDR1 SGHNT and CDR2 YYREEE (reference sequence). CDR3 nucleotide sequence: TGTGCCAGCAGCTTGGACGGGGTCGGCACAGATACGCAGTATTTT. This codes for CASSLDGVGTDTQYF.

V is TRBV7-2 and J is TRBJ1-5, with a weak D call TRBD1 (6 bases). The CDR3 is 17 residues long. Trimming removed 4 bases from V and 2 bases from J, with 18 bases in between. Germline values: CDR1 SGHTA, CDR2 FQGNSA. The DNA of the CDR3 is TGTGCCAGCAGCTCCCGGACAGCCCTCTTGGGCAATCAGCCCCAGCATTTT. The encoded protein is CASSSRTALLGNQPQHF. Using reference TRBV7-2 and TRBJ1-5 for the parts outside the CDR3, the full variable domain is GAGVSQSPSNKVTEKGKDVELRCDPISGHTALYWYRQSLGQGLEFLIYFQGNSAPDKSGLPSDRFSAERTGGSVSTLTIQRTQQEDSAVYLCASSSRTALLGNQPQHFGDGTRLSIL.

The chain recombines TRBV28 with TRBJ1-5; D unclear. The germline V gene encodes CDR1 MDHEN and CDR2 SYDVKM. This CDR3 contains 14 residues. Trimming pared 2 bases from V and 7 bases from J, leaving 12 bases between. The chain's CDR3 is CASSLEPSRQPQHF. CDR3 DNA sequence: TGTGCCAGCAGTTTAGAACCTTCACGGCAGCCCCAGCATTTT. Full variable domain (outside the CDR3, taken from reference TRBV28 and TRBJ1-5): DVKVTQSSRYLVKRTGEKVFLECVQDMDHENMFWYRQDPGLGLRLIYFSYDVKMKEKGDIPEGYSVSREKKERFSLILESASTNQTSMYLCASSLEPSRQPQHFGDGTRLSIL.

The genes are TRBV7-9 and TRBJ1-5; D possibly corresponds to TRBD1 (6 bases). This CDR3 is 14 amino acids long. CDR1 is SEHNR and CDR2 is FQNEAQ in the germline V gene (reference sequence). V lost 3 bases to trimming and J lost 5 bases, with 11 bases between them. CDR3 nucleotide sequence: TGTGCCAGCAGCTTTTCGACAGGTGATCAGCCCCAGCATTTT. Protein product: CASSFSTGDQPQHF.

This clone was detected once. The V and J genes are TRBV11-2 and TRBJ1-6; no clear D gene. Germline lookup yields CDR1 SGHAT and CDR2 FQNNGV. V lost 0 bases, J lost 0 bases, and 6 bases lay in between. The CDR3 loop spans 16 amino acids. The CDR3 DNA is TGTGCCAGCAGCTTAGAAGCCGTCTCCTATAATTCACCCCTCCACTTT. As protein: CASSLEAVSYNSPLHF.

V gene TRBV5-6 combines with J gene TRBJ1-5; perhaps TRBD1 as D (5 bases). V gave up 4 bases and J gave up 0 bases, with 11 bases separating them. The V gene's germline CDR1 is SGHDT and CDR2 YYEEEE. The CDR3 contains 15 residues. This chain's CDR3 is CASSVDRYSNQPQHF. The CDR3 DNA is TGTGCCAGCAGCGTCGACAGATATAGCAATCAGCCCCAGCATTTT.